This note documents a single T cell receptor (beta chain) sequence. The antigen is undetermined. This entry comes from a study of CD8 T cells in ankylosing spondylitis. Findings and caveats of the study: Within matched ankylosing spondylitis synovial fluid, disease-linked clones were reportedly significantly enriched. Characteristic, it appeared, of ankylosing spondylitis blood was a TCR beta motif of fewer than 10 highly homologous variants.

This CDR3 comprises 18 residues. Trimming took 0 bases from V and 3 from J; bases not matched to a gene: 10. The V gene's germline CDR1 is DFQATT and CDR2 SNEGSKA (reference sequence). 5'-RACE, quantitative and with molecular barcodes, yielded the TCR beta libraries. Each CDR3 protein is one row after TCRdb ran MiXCR on the 5' RACE reads. The table has around 280,000 distinct CDR3 sequences, 15% to 20% seen once. V and J are TRBV20-1 and TRBJ2-5; 13 bases map to TRBD2. This clonotype was obtained from a male donor with ankylosing spondylitis or in good health (not recorded which). Sequences were obtained from blood, either unsorted or a sorted T cell fraction (not recorded which). The DNA of the CDR3 is TGCAGTGCTAGAGATCCCGGACTAGCGGGAGTGTTGGAAGAGACCCAGTACTTC. This sequence encodes CSARDPGLAGVLEETQYF.